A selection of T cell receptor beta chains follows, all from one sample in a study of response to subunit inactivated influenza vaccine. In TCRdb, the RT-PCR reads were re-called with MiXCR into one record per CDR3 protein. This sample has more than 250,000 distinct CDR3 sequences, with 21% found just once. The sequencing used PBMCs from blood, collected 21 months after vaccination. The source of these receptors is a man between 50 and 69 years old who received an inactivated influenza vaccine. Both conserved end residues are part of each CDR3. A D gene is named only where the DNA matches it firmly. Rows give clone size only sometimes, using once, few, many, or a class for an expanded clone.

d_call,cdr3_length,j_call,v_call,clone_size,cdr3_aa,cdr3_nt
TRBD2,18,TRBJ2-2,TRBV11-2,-,CASSLFFVYGRRTGELFF,TGTGCCAGCAGCCTATTTTTCGTCTACGGGAGGCGAACCGGGGAGCTGTTTTTT
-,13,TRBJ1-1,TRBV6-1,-,CASSEAGRSEAFF,TGTGCCAGCAGTGAAGCGGGAAGGTCGGAAGCTTTCTTT
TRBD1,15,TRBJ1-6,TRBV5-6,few,CASSRTGWRSSPLHF,TGTGCCAGCAGCCGGACAGGGTGGCGGAGTTCACCCCTCCACTTT
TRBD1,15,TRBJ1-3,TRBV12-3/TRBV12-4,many,CASSLGTGSGNTIYF,TGTGCCAGCAGTCTCGGGACAGGGTCTGGAAACACCATATATTTT
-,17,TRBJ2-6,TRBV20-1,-,CSARDSRELSGANVLTF,TGCAGTGCTAGAGATAGCAGGGAACTCTCTGGGGCCAACGTCCTGACTTTC
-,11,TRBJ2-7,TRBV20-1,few,CSAEVQSEQYF,TGCAGTGCCGAAGTACAGAGCGAGCAGTACTTC
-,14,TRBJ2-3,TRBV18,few,CASSPSPVQDTQYF,TGTGCCAGCTCACCAAGTCCTGTACAAGATACGCAGTATTTT
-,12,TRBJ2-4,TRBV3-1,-,CASSQVGPIQYF,TGTGCCAGCAGCCAAGTGGGACCGATTCAGTACTTC
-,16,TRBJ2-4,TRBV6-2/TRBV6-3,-,CASNRPVGAAKNIQYF,TGTGCCAGCAACCGACCGGTGGGGGCGGCCAAAAACATTCAGTACTTC
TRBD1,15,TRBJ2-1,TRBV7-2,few,CASNLGGHSYNEQFF,TGTGCCAGCAACCTAGGGGGCCACTCCTACAATGAGCAGTTCTTC
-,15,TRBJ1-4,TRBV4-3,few,CASSQGDRRNEKLFF,TGCGCCAGCAGCCAAGGAGACAGAAGAAATGAAAAACTGTTTTTT
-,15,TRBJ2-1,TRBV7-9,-,CASSLSGGARNEQFF,TGTGCCAGCAGCCTTAGTGGGGGCGCGAGAAATGAGCAGTTCTTC
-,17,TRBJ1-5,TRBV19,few,CASSTLLRHPRWQPQHF,TGTGCCAGTAGTACCCTGTTAAGACACCCCAGGTGGCAGCCCCAGCATTTT
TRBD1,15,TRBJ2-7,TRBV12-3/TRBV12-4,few,CASSPFGTGDHEQYF,TGTGCCAGCAGTCCCTTTGGGACAGGGGACCACGAGCAGTACTTC
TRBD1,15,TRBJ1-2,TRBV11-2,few,CASSIRQGIFYGYTF,TGTGCCAGCAGCATTCGACAGGGAATCTTCTATGGCTACACCTTC
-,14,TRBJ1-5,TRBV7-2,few,CASSFHGSNQPQHF,TGTGCCAGCAGCTTCCACGGGAGCAATCAGCCCCAGCATTTT
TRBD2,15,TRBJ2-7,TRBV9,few,CASSAMGGSVSEQYF,TGTGCCAGCAGCGCCATGGGGGGGAGTGTCTCCGAGCAGTACTTC
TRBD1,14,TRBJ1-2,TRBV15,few,CATSRERTGHGYTF,TGTGCCACCAGCAGGGAGAGGACAGGGCATGGCTACACCTTC
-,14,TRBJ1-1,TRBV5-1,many,CASSWAGRDTEAFF,TGCGCCAGCAGCTGGGCAGGGAGGGACACTGAAGCTTTCTTT
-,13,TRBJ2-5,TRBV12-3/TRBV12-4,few,CASSFGGWETQYF,TGTGCCAGCAGTTTTGGGGGCTGGGAGACCCAGTACTTC